This T cell receptor (beta chain) is drawn from a study of shared T cell receptors in the human thymus. The repertoire was sequenced with immunoSEQ multiplex PCR; TCRdb's copy has only in-frame clones and lacks some. This table has under 700,000 clones, approximately 80% appearing once. This clone was found a few times. Germline V CDR1 and CDR2: SGHDT, YYEEEE. The CDR3 spans 18 residues. Trimming removed 1 base from V and 5 bases from J; junction bases left unmatched: 14. These same records also appear under a second study, on human thymus T cells.

The genes are TRBV5-6 and TRBJ2-1; 8 nucleotides agree with TRBD2. The receptor comes from a boy in the first two years of life with a congenital heart defect. Sequencing was carried out using thymocytes. As DNA, the CDR3 is TGTGCCAGCAGCTTGTGGCCTTCACTAGCGGAGGGGGACAATGAGCAGTTCTTC. It codes for CASSLWPSLAEGDNEQFF.